Listed below are T cell receptor beta chains from one sample, sequenced in a study of T-cell memory formation after mild COVID-19. TCRdb processed the 5' RACE reads anew with MiXCR; each CDR3 protein has one entry. The repertoire consists of hundreds of thousands of distinct CDR3 sequences, with roughly an eighth occurring once and the leading ten covering 22%. Sequenced sample: PBMCs or a T cell subset sorted from them (not recorded which). Source of these receptors: a man aged 18 to 30 who had mild COVID-19 (a few samples of this study predate the infection). Cell type and time point are not known. The CDR3 runs from the conserved cysteine through the conserved F or W. The D gene is left open where the match is weak. For some rows the clone size is stated as once, few or many, or as a class when expanded; others skip it.

V gene: TRBV4-1
clone size: NA
J gene: TRBJ1-4
D gene: NA
CDR3 protein: CASSPASGGEKLFF
CDR3 DNA: TGCGCCAGCAGCCCCGCCAGCGGGGGTGAAAAACTGTTTTTT

V gene: TRBV7-2
clone size: NA
J gene: TRBJ2-2
D gene: NA
CDR3 protein: CASSRGQGGTGELFF
CDR3 DNA: TGTGCCAGCAGCCGGGGGCAGGGCGGCACCGGGGAGCTGTTTTTT

V gene: TRBV6-2/TRBV6-3
clone size: many
J gene: TRBJ2-3
D gene: NA
CDR3 protein: CASSFVGSTQYF
CDR3 DNA: TGTGCCAGCAGTTTCGTGGGGAGTACGCAGTATTTT

V gene: TRBV9
clone size: few
J gene: TRBJ1-3
D gene: NA
CDR3 protein: CASSGGRSSGNTIYF
CDR3 DNA: TGTGCCAGCAGCGGGGGACGGAGCTCTGGAAACACCATATATTTT

V gene: TRBV5-4
clone size: NA
J gene: TRBJ1-1
D gene: NA
CDR3 protein: CASSSPGSTEAFF
CDR3 DNA: TGTGCCAGCAGCTCACCGGGGAGCACTGAAGCTTTCTTT

V gene: TRBV5-6
clone size: NA
J gene: TRBJ2-7
D gene: NA
CDR3 protein: CASSPVEAYEQYF
CDR3 DNA: TGTGCCAGCAGCCCGGTGGAGGCCTACGAGCAGTACTTC

V gene: TRBV3-1
clone size: NA
J gene: TRBJ1-6
D gene: NA
CDR3 protein: CASSQDKVRGPLNSPLHF
CDR3 DNA: TGTGCCAGCAGCCAAGATAAAGTCAGGGGTCCGCTTAATTCACCCCTCCACTTT

V gene: TRBV28
clone size: NA
J gene: TRBJ1-2
D gene: TRBD1
CDR3 protein: CASSIPGQGYTF
CDR3 DNA: TGTGCCAGCAGCATTCCGGGACAGGGCTACACCTTC

V gene: TRBV29-1
clone size: few
J gene: TRBJ1-5
D gene: NA
CDR3 protein: CSVGRGGQPQHF
CDR3 DNA: TGCAGCGTGGGCAGGGGAGGACAGCCCCAGCATTTT

V gene: TRBV5-1
clone size: few
J gene: TRBJ2-1
D gene: TRBD2
CDR3 protein: CASSLEPSGEQFF
CDR3 DNA: TGCGCCAGCAGCTTGGAGCCTAGCGGTGAGCAGTTCTTC

V gene: TRBV20-1
clone size: NA
J gene: TRBJ2-5
D gene: TRBD1
CDR3 protein: CSASKGARIETQYF
CDR3 DNA: TGCAGTGCTAGTAAGGGGGCCAGGATAGAGACCCAGTACTTC

V gene: TRBV4-3
clone size: NA
J gene: TRBJ2-3
D gene: NA
CDR3 protein: CASSQGPSDTQYF
CDR3 DNA: TGCGCCAGCAGCCAAGGCCCCTCAGATACGCAGTATTTT

V gene: TRBV9
clone size: once
J gene: TRBJ2-1
D gene: NA
CDR3 protein: CASSVGGHTRDEQFF
CDR3 DNA: TGTGCCAGCAGCGTGGGGGGACATACAAGAGATGAGCAGTTCTTC

V gene: TRBV7-9
clone size: few
J gene: TRBJ2-5
D gene: NA
CDR3 protein: CASSLGFGGKETQYF
CDR3 DNA: TGTGCCAGCAGCTTGGGGTTTGGTGGAAAGGAGACCCAGTACTTC

V gene: TRBV6-2/TRBV6-3
clone size: NA
J gene: TRBJ2-7
D gene: TRBD1
CDR3 protein: CASGEWDSSYEQYF
CDR3 DNA: TGTGCCAGCGGGGAATGGGACAGCAGCTACGAGCAGTACTTC

V gene: TRBV7-9
clone size: NA
J gene: TRBJ1-3
D gene: TRBD1
CDR3 protein: CASSSTTGDGNTIYF
CDR3 DNA: TGTGCCAGCAGCTCCACAACAGGGGATGGAAACACCATATATTTT

V gene: TRBV4-3
clone size: NA
J gene: TRBJ2-2
D gene: NA
CDR3 protein: CASSQITGSGELFF
CDR3 DNA: TGCGCCAGCAGCCAGATCACCGGATCCGGGGAGCTGTTTTTT

V gene: TRBV20-1
clone size: NA
J gene: TRBJ2-7
D gene: TRBD2
CDR3 protein: CSARVYGGMHEQYF
CDR3 DNA: TGCAGTGCTAGAGTCTACGGGGGGATGCACGAGCAGTACTTC

V gene: TRBV6-2/TRBV6-3
clone size: NA
J gene: TRBJ2-5
D gene: TRBD1
CDR3 protein: CASRHDVTGLETQYF
CDR3 DNA: TGTGCCAGCAGACATGACGTGACAGGGTTAGAGACCCAGTACTTC

V gene: TRBV29-1
clone size: few
J gene: TRBJ2-1
D gene: NA
CDR3 protein: CSVRAVEQFF
CDR3 DNA: TGCAGCGTACGAGCGGTTGAGCAGTTCTTC

V gene: TRBV10-2
clone size: many
J gene: TRBJ2-3
D gene: TRBD2
CDR3 protein: CASSDSSAGGPGGQYF
CDR3 DNA: TGCGCCAGCAGTGACTCTTCAGCGGGGGGCCCGGGTGGGCAGTATTTT

V gene: TRBV29-1
clone size: NA
J gene: TRBJ2-3
D gene: NA
CDR3 protein: CSVEDTRDTQYF
CDR3 DNA: TGCAGCGTTGAAGATACGAGGGATACGCAGTATTTT

V gene: TRBV5-1
clone size: many
J gene: TRBJ2-5
D gene: NA
CDR3 protein: CASSLGQVQETQYF
CDR3 DNA: TGCGCCAGCAGCTTGGGACAGGTGCAAGAGACCCAGTACTTC

V gene: TRBV4-3
clone size: many
J gene: TRBJ2-7
D gene: TRBD1
CDR3 protein: CASSRGQGSYEQYF
CDR3 DNA: TGCGCCAGCAGCAGGGGACAGGGCTCCTACGAGCAGTACTTC

V gene: TRBV7-6
clone size: few
J gene: TRBJ2-7
D gene: TRBD2
CDR3 protein: CASSPTSGGANEQYF
CDR3 DNA: TGTGCCAGCAGCCCTACTAGCGGGGGGGCTAACGAGCAGTACTTC

V gene: TRBV5-1
clone size: few
J gene: TRBJ1-6
D gene: TRBD1
CDR3 protein: CASSSQDRGFFSPLHF
CDR3 DNA: TGCGCCAGCAGCTCACAGGACAGGGGGTTCTTCTCACCCCTCCACTTT

V gene: TRBV7-2
clone size: few
J gene: TRBJ2-1
D gene: TRBD2
CDR3 protein: CASSSRPGGVNEQFF
CDR3 DNA: TGTGCCAGCAGCTCGCGACCGGGGGGTGTCAATGAGCAGTTCTTC

V gene: TRBV7-2
clone size: few
J gene: TRBJ1-4
D gene: NA
CDR3 protein: CASSLAAGGGLFF
CDR3 DNA: TGTGCCAGCAGCTTAGCGGCAGGCGGGGGACTGTTTTTT

V gene: TRBV28
clone size: NA
J gene: TRBJ2-5
D gene: NA
CDR3 protein: CASSSPSLARETQYF
CDR3 DNA: TGTGCCAGCAGTTCCCCTTCACTAGCTCGGGAGACCCAGTACTTC

V gene: TRBV4-3
clone size: few
J gene: TRBJ1-4
D gene: NA
CDR3 protein: CASSQDLGQSTNEKLFF
CDR3 DNA: TGCGCCAGCAGCCAAGATTTGGGGCAGTCAACTAATGAAAAACTGTTTTTT

V gene: TRBV5-1
clone size: many
J gene: TRBJ2-5
D gene: TRBD2
CDR3 protein: CASSLAGETQYF
CDR3 DNA: TGTGCCAGCAGCTTAGCGGGGGAGACCCAGTACTTC

V gene: TRBV3-1
clone size: few
J gene: TRBJ1-5
D gene: NA
CDR3 protein: CASSQDSDYNQPQHF
CDR3 DNA: TGTGCCAGCAGCCAAGACTCGGACTACAATCAGCCCCAGCATTTT